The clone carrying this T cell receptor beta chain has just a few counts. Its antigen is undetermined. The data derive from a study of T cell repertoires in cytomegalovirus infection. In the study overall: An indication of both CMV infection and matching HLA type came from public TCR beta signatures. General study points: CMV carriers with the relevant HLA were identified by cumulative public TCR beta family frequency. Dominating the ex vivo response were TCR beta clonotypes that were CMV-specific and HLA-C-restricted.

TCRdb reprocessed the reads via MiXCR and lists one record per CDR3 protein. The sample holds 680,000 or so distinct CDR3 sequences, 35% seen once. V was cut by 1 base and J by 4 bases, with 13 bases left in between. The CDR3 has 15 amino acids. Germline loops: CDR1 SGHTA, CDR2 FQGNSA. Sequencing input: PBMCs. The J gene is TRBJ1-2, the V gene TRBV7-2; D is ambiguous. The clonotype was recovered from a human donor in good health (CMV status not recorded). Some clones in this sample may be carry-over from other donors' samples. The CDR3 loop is CASSLGVWVIYGYTF. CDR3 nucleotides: TGTGCCAGCAGCTTAGGGGTTTGGGTTATCTATGGCTACACCTTC. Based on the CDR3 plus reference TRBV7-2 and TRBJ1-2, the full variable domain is GAGVSQSPSNKVTEKGKDVELRCDPISGHTALYWYRQSLGQGLEFLIYFQGNSAPDKSGLPSDRFSAERTGGSVSTLTIQRTQQEDSAVYLCASSLGVWVIYGYTFGSGTRLTVV.